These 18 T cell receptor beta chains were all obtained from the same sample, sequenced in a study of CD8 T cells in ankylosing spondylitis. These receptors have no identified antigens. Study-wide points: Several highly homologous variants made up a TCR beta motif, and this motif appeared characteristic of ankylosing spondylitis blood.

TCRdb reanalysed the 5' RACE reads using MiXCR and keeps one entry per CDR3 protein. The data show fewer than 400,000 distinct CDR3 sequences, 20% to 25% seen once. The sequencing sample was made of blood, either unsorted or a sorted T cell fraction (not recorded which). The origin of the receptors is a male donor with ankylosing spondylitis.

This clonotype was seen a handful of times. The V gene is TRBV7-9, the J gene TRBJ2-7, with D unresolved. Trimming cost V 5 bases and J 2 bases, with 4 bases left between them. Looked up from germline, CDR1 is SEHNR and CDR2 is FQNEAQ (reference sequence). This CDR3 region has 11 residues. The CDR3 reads CASSVAYEQYF. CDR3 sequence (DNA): TGTGCCAGCAGCGTCGCCTACGAGCAGTACTTC.

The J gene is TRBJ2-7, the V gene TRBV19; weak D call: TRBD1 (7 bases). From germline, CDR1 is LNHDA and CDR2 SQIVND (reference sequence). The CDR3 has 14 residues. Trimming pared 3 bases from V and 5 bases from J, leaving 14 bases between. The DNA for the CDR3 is TGTGCCAGTAGTATTCCGACAGGGACTGACGAGCAGTACTTC. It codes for CASSIPTGTDEQYF.

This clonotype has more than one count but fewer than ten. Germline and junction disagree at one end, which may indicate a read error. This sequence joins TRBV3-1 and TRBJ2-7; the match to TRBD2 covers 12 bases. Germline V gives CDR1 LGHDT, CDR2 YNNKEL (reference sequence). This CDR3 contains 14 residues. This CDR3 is CASSQDQGLAGSNF. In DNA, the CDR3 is TGTGCCAGCAGCCAAGACCAGGGACTAGCGGGTTCAAACTTC.

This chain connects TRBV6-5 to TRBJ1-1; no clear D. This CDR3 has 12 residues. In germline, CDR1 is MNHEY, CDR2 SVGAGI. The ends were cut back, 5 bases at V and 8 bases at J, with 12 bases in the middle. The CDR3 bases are TGTGCCAGCAGTACCCGAAAAGCGGAAGCTTTCTTT. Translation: CASSTRKAEAFF.

CDR3 bases: TGTGCCAGCAGTTTGGGGTATGGTGGCTACACCTTC. It is translated as CASSLGYGGYTF. The rearrangement joins TRBV12-3 or TRBV12-4 to TRBJ1-2; D call uncertain. Between the trimmed V and J ends, which lost 3 bases and 7 bases, there was a span of 9 bases. CDR3 length: 12 amino acids.

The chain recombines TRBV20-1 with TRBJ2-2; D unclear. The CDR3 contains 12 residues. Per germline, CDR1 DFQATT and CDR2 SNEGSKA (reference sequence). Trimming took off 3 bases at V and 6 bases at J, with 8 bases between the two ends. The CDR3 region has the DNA TGCAGTGCTAGTCGCGGTTCCGGGGAGCTGTTTTTT. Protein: CSASRGSGELFF.

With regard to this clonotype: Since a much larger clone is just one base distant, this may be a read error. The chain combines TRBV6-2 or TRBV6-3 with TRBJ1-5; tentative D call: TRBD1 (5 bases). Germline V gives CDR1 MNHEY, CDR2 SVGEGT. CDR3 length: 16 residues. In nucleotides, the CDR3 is TGTGCCAGCAGCTTACTAGGGGTCCTTAGCAATCGGCCCCAGCATTTT. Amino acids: CASSLLGVLSNRPQHF.

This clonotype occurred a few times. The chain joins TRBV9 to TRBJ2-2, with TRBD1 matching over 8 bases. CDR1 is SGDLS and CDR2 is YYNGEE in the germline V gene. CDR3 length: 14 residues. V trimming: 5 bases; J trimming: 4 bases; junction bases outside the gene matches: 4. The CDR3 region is CASRRTGTTGELFF. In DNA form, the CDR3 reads TGTGCCAGCAGGAGGACAGGGACCACCGGGGAGCTGTTTTTT.

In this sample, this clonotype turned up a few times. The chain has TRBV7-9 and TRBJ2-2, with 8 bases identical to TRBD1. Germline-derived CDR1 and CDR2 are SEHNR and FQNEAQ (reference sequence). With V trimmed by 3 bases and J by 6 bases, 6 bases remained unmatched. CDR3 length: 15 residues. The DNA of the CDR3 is TGTGCCAGCAGCTTTCGGACAGGGTTGCCCGGGGAGCTGTTTTTT. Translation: CASSFRTGLPGELFF.

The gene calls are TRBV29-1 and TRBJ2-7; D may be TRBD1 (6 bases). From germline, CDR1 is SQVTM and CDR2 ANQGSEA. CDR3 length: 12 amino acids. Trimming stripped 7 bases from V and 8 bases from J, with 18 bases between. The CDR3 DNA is TGCAGCGGATTTATAACAGGGTCACAGCAGTACTTC. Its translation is CSGFITGSQQYF.

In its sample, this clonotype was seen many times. DNA of the CDR3: TGTGCCAGCAGTTCCCGACTAGTTAAACTCCACGAGCAGTACTTC. This codes for CASSSRLVKLHEQYF. The V and J genes are TRBV27 and TRBJ2-7; possible D gene TRBD2, 6 bases. From germline, CDR1 is MNHEY and CDR2 SMNVEV (reference sequence). CDR3 length equals 15 residues. Between the trimmed V and J ends, which lost 4 bases and 5 bases, there was a span of 18 bases.

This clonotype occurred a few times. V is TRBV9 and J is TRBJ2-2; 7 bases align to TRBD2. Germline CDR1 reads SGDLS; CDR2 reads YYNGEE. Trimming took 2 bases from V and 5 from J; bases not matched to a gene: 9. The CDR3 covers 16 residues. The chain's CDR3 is CASSVGALARTGELFF. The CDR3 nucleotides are TGTGCCAGCAGCGTGGGCGCACTAGCGAGAACCGGGGAGCTGTTTTTT.

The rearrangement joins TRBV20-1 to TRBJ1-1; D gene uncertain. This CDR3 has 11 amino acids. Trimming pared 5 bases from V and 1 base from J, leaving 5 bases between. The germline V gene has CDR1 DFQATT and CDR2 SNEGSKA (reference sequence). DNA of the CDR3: TGCAGTGCTGGGAGGAACACTGAAGCTTTCTTT. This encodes CSAGRNTEAFF.

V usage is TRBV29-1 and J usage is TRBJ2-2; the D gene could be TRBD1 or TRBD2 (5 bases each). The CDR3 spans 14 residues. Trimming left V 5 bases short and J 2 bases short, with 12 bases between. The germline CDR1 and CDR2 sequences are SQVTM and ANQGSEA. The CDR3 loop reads CSVKWDHNTGELFF. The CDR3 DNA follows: TGCAGCGTTAAATGGGACCACAACACCGGGGAGCTGTTTTTT.

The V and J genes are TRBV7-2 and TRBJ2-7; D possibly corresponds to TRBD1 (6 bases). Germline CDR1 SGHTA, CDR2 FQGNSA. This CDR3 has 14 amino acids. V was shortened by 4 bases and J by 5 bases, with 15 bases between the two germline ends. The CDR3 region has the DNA TGTGCCAGCAGCTCCGAAGGGGGTTTCAACGAGCAGTACTTC. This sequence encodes CASSSEGGFNEQYF.

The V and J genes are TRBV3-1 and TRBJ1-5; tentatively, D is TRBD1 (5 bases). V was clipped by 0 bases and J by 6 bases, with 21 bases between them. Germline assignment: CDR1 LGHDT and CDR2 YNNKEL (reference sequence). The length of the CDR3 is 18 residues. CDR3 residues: CASSQDDRGISLPQPQHF. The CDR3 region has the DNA TGTGCCAGCAGCCAAGACGACAGAGGGATATCCCTTCCTCAGCCCCAGCATTTT.

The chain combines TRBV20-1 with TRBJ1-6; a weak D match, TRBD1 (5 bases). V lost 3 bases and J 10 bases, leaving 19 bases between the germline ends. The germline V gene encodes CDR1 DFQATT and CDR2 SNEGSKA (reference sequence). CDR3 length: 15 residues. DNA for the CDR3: TGCAGTGCTAGTTGGCAGGGTGGGGAAAAATCACCCCTCCACTTT. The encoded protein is CSASWQGGEKSPLHF.

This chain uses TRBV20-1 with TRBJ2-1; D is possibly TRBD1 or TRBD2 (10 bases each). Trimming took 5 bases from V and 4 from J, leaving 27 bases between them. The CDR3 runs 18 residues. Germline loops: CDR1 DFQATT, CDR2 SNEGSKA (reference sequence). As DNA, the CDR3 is TGCAGTGCTGGGGACAGGGGACAACTAGCGGGACCTTACAATGAGCAGTTCTTC. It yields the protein CSAGDRGQLAGPYNEQFF.